Below are 16 T cell receptor beta chains sequenced from a single sample in a study of T cell changes during pregnancy in multiple sclerosis (dated by TCRdb to 2018 to 2020). The library was prepared using the immunoSEQ multiplex PCR assay. Entries here come from immuneACCESS through TCRdb and include only in-frame sequences with V and J called. Some clones fail to appear in such tables; in the studies checked, an unresolved V gene covers under half of the shortfall, and the cause of the remainder is unknown. Counted in this sample were about 59,000 clones; approximately 90% of them appeared once. The ten biggest clones cover about 2.5% of the sample. Specimen: peripheral blood, collected in the third trimester of pregnancy. The receptors come from a female donor in good health, enrolled as a control in a pregnancy study.

The rearrangement links TRBV15 to TRBJ1-1; no definite D call. Germline V gene lookup returns CDR1 LNHNV and CDR2 YYDKDF (reference sequence). V lost 2 bases and J 5 bases, leaving 12 bases between the germline ends. CDR3 length: 14 residues. CDR3 region: CATSRSREGTEAFF. DNA for the CDR3: TGTGCCACCAGCAGAAGTAGGGAGGGAACTGAAGCTTTCTTT.

This chain joins TRBV15 and TRBJ2-7; 10 bases agree with TRBD1. V was pared by 9 bases and J by 2 bases, with 10 bases of the junction left unmatched. Per the germline V gene, CDR1 is LNHNV and CDR2 is YYDKDF (reference sequence). The CDR3 contains 15 residues. CDR3 nucleotide sequence: TGTGCCACGTCGAGTGGACAGGGGGTTGCCTACGAGCAGTACTTC. Protein sequence: CATSSGQGVAYEQYF.

As DNA, the CDR3 is TGTGCCAGCAGTTTATCGGGCGGGATGGAGACCCAGTACTTC. Residues: CASSLSGGMETQYF. The chain couples TRBV28 to TRBJ2-5; TRBD2 is a possible D gene (6 bases). The CDR3 loop spans 14 amino acids. The germline V and J ends were trimmed by 1 base and 5 bases, with 11 bases remaining between them. The germline CDR1 and CDR2 sequences are MDHEN and SYDVKM.

This chain uses TRBV2 with TRBJ1-6; a weak D match, TRBD1 (6 bases). The CDR3 is 12 amino acids. V shed 6 bases and J shed 10 bases, with 10 bases lying between them. Germline CDR1 reads SNHLY; CDR2 reads FYNNEI. CDR3 residues: CASSPGDSPLHF. In nucleotides, the CDR3 is TGTGCCAGCAGCCCAGGGGACTCACCCCTCCACTTT.

This sequence joins TRBV5-5 and TRBJ1-5; D ambiguous. V was clipped by 2 bases and J by 8 bases, with 11 bases between them. The V gene's germline CDR1 is SGHKS and CDR2 YYEKEE (reference sequence). The CDR3 contains 13 residues. CDR3 sequence reads: CASSFGGSEPQHF. Here the CDR3 DNA reads TGTGCCAGCAGCTTCGGAGGGAGTGAGCCCCAGCATTTT.

V gene TRBV9 combines with J gene TRBJ2-5; TRBD2 aligns across 11 bases. CDR3 length: 16 amino acids. The ends lost 0 bases at V and 5 bases at J; junction bases unmatched: 6. Germline V gives CDR1 SGDLS, CDR2 YYNGEE. In DNA, the CDR3 is TGTGCCAGCAGCGTAGGAGGGCTAGCGGGGGGCGAGACCCAGTACTTC. Encoded protein: CASSVGGLAGGETQYF.

The CDR3 coding sequence is TGCGCCAGCAGCCTGAGGGTCTGGGACACTGAAGCTTTCTTT. Translating it yields CASSLRVWDTEAFF. This chain connects TRBV4-3 to TRBJ1-1; D remains ambiguous. The germline V gene has CDR1 LGHNA and CDR2 YSLEER. The CDR3 consists of 14 residues. V gave up 4 bases and J gave up 3 bases, with 12 bases separating them.

J is TRBJ2-3 and V is TRBV5-1; 11 bases match TRBD2. The CDR3 has 16 amino acids. The germline gives CDR1 SGHRS, CDR2 YFSETQ. With 3 bases clipped from V and 4 bases from J, the junction kept 7 bases outside the gene matches. For the CDR3, the DNA is TGCGCCAGCAGCTCTACTAGCGGGGGTGGTTCAGATACGCAGTATTTT. Its translation: CASSSTSGGGSDTQYF.

The chain recombines TRBV11-3 with TRBJ2-1, with D possibly being TRBD2 (6 bases). Trimming cost V 5 bases and J 1 base, with 12 bases left between them. In germline, CDR1 is SGHNT, CDR2 YENEEA. The CDR3 has 15 amino acids. CDR3 sequence: CASSRGTESYNEQFF. In DNA form, the CDR3 reads TGTGCCAGCAGCCGGGGGACGGAATCCTACAATGAGCAGTTCTTC.

The rearrangement joins TRBV9 to TRBJ2-1; no clear D. Per germline, CDR1 SGDLS and CDR2 YYNGEE. This CDR3 is built from 14 residues. V was shortened by 4 bases and J by 6 bases, with 14 bases between the two germline ends. CDR3 sequence: CASSPRGSFNEQFF. CDR3 DNA sequence: TGTGCCAGCAGCCCAAGAGGTAGCTTCAATGAGCAGTTCTTC.

The rearrangement joins TRBV28 to TRBJ2-1; 10 bases map to TRBD2. This CDR3 is built from 15 residues. The V gene's germline CDR1 is MDHEN and CDR2 SYDVKM. V dropped 2 bases and J dropped 10; count of bases not matched to a gene: 8. CDR3 nucleotides: TGTGCCAGCAGTTTAGAGCTAGCGGGAGTTCGGGAGCAGTTCTTC. Translating it yields CASSLELAGVREQFF.

This chain connects TRBV28 to TRBJ2-1; 7 bases match TRBD2. The CDR3 consists of 15 residues. Trimming cost V 3 bases and J 8 bases; bases outside gene matches: 10. The germline gives CDR1 MDHEN, CDR2 SYDVKM. The DNA for the CDR3 is TGTGCCAGCAGTTTTCTAGGCGGGAGAAATCATGAGCAGTTCTTC. Amino acid sequence: CASSFLGGRNHEQFF.

V and J are TRBV6-5 and TRBJ1-1, with TRBD1 identical over 10 bases. The V segment lost 1 base and the J segment 0 bases; nucleotides outside the gene matches: 2. From germline, CDR1 is MNHEY and CDR2 SVGAGI. This CDR3 contains 16 residues. The chain's CDR3 is CASSYWGQGLNTEAFF. The CDR3 DNA reads as TGTGCCAGCAGTTACTGGGGACAGGGGCTGAACACTGAAGCTTTCTTT.

This clone was seen once. V gene TRBV7-2 combines with J gene TRBJ1-1; tentative D call: TRBD1 (6 bases). The germline V gene has CDR1 SGHTA and CDR2 FQGNSA. The CDR3 consists of 14 residues. V was trimmed by 3 bases and J by 5 bases, leaving 13 bases between them. For the CDR3, the DNA is TGTGCCAGCAGCTTCCAGGGGTACGTTACTGAAGCTTTCTTT. The encoded protein is CASSFQGYVTEAFF.

The chain uses TRBV5-4 and TRBJ1-1; D unclear. This CDR3 comprises 13 residues. Germline V gene sequence: CDR1 SGHNT, CDR2 YYREEE (reference sequence). V was pared by 3 bases and J by 4 bases, with 10 bases between. CDR3 in amino acids: CASSWSAGTEAFF. The CDR3 coding sequence is TGTGCCAGCAGCTGGAGCGCCGGCACTGAAGCTTTCTTT. Complete variable domain (other parts from reference TRBV5-4 and TRBJ1-1): ETGVTQSPTHLIKTRGQQVTLRCSSQSGHNTVSWYQQALGQGPQFIFQYYREEENGRGNFPPRFSGLQFPNYSSELNVNALELDDSALYLCASSWSAGTEAFFGQGTRLTVV.

This sequence joins TRBV6-1 and TRBJ2-2, with 10 positions matching TRBD2. The CDR3 loop spans 18 amino acids. The germline V gene encodes CDR1 MNHNS and CDR2 SASEGT. Unmatched junction bases numbered 9, after V lost 3 bases and J lost 2 bases. CDR3 residues: CASSERPSGGVNTGELFF. CDR3 in DNA: TGTGCCAGCAGTGAGAGGCCCAGCGGGGGGGTAAACACCGGGGAGCTGTTTTTT.